A single sample gave rise to the 13 T cell receptor beta chains below, sequenced in a study of blood T cell repertoires in COVID-19. Clones were read by immunoSEQ multiplex PCR, and TCRdb kept only the in-frame ones, dropping some. The sample holds 300,000 or so clones; 65% to 90% are singletons and the top ten take approximately 4%. Sequencing was performed on PBMCs or T cells enriched from blood (not recorded which). The source of these receptors is a middle-aged woman with acute COVID-19.

This clone was counted many times. The gene calls are TRBV11-3 and TRBJ1-1; D is unclear. Germline V gene data show CDR1 as SGHNT and CDR2 as YENEEA. CDR3 length: 14 amino acids. Trimming cost V 5 bases and J 5 bases, with 15 bases left between them. In nucleotides, the CDR3 is TGTGCCAGCAGCCCCAGAGGAGGCGGGACTGAAGCTTTCTTT. This codes for CASSPRGGGTEAFF.

The rearrangement uses TRBV5-1 and TRBJ2-7; 10 bases are a match to TRBD1. Germline V gives CDR1 SGHRS, CDR2 YFSETQ. CDR3 size: 16 residues. Losses at the gene ends were 0 bases for V and 2 bases for J; bases not matched to a gene: 5. The CDR3 sequence: CASSLVRDRGAYEQYF. CDR3 nucleotide sequence: TGCGCCAGCAGCTTGGTAAGGGACAGGGGAGCCTACGAGCAGTACTTC.

This chain connects TRBV25-1 to TRBJ1-2, with unresolved D. Germline CDR1 reads MGHDK; CDR2 reads SYGVNS. CDR3 length: 13 residues. The V end was cut by 4 bases, the J end by 1 base, with 7 bases between. For the CDR3, the DNA is TGTGCCAGCAGTGTAACACGTAACTATGGCTACACCTTC. Translation: CASSVTRNYGYTF.

This sequence joins TRBV19 and TRBJ1-2; D might be TRBD1 (5 bases). Germline CDR1 and CDR2: LNHDA and SQIVND (reference sequence). There are 19 residues in the CDR3. The V gene lost 7 bases and the J gene lost 1 base, with 28 bases spanning the gap. The CDR3 loop is CASTAISGQPNYLNYGYTF. In nucleotides, the CDR3 is TGTGCCAGTACCGCCATCTCAGGGCAGCCAAACTATCTTAACTATGGCTACACCTTC. The full variable domain, completed using reference TRBV19 and TRBJ1-2, is DGGITQSPKYLFRKEGQNVTLSCEQNLNHDAMYWYRQDPGQGLRLIYYSQIVNDFQKGDIAEGYSVSREKKESFPLTVTSAQKNPTAFYLCASTAISGQPNYLNYGYTFGSGTRLTVV.

The chain employs TRBV18 and TRBJ2-1, with D possibly TRBD2 on 6 matching bases. CDR1 and CDR2 (germline): KGHSH, LQKENI. The CDR3 contains 15 residues. V lost 5 bases and J 8 bases, leaving 19 bases between the germline ends. DNA for the CDR3: TGTGCCAGCTCATTCGGCGGAGGGCCATGGGATGAGCAGTTCTTC. This gives the protein CASSFGGGPWDEQFF.

This clone was counted once. The chain couples TRBV7-9 to TRBJ1-3; 7 bases line up with TRBD1. J was trimmed by 0 bases and V by 2 bases; bases with no gene match: 7. CDR1 and CDR2 from the germline V gene are SEHNR and FQNEAQ (reference sequence). The CDR3 spans 17 residues. The CDR3 region is CASSLFPRDSSGNTIYF. CDR3 DNA sequence: TGTGCCAGCAGCTTATTCCCCCGGGACAGCTCTGGAAACACCATATATTTT.

The chain combines TRBV7-9 with TRBJ1-1, with D uncertain. Germline loops: CDR1 SEHNR, CDR2 FQNEAQ (reference sequence). This CDR3 spans 15 amino acids. Deletions cut 1 base from V and 1 base from J, with 10 bases between. In nucleotides, the CDR3 is TGTGCCAGCAGCTTAGTAAGCATGAGGAACACTGAAGCTTTCTTT. This translates into CASSLVSMRNTEAFF.

V is TRBV7-9 and J is TRBJ1-1; maybe TRBD1 (5 bases). V shed 5 bases and J shed 6 bases, with 19 bases lying between them. The CDR3 is made up of 15 amino acids. Germline assignment: CDR1 SEHNR and CDR2 FQNEAQ (reference sequence). Here the CDR3 reads CASSPSFWGDAEAFF. CDR3 bases: TGTGCCAGCAGCCCCTCGTTCTGGGGGGACGCTGAAGCTTTCTTT.

The CDR3 here is CASEWQQGSFGEQYF. The CDR3 bases are TGTGCCAGCGAATGGCAGCAGGGGTCCTTCGGCGAGCAGTACTTC. V is TRBV6-5 and J is TRBJ2-7; tentatively, D is TRBD1 (6 bases). The CDR3 covers 15 residues. Germline V gene lookup returns CDR1 MNHEY and CDR2 SVGAGI. Trimming cost V 8 bases and J 6 bases, with 23 bases left between them.

This chain links TRBV28 with TRBJ1-1; D call uncertain. The CDR3 spans 14 residues. Germline V gene lookup returns CDR1 MDHEN and CDR2 SYDVKM. V was pared by 6 bases and J by 3 bases, with 14 bases between. CDR3 DNA: TGTGCCAGCAGACACAGCTTGGGCGACACTGAAGCTTTCTTT. This gives the protein CASRHSLGDTEAFF.

The rearrangement links TRBV27 to TRBJ2-2, with TRBD1 identical over 7 bases. Germline CDR1 MNHEY, CDR2 SMNVEV (reference sequence). After removal of 5 bases from V and 0 bases from J, the junction contained 12 bases not matched to a gene. This CDR3 spans 18 amino acids. The CDR3 loop reads CASSPLRTGPSNTGELFF. Here the CDR3 DNA reads TGTGCCAGCAGTCCCCTCCGGACAGGACCCTCGAACACCGGGGAGCTGTTTTTT.

The V and J genes are TRBV18 and TRBJ2-1; TRBD2 matches 11 bases. J lost 6 bases, V lost 4 bases, and 14 bases had no gene match. The CDR3 extends over 18 amino acids. Germline V gene data show CDR1 as KGHSH and CDR2 as LQKENI. CDR3 sequence reads: CASSQERVTSGASNEQFF. CDR3 coding DNA: TGTGCCAGCTCACAAGAGCGGGTGACTAGCGGGGCTAGCAATGAGCAGTTCTTC.

V and J are TRBV6-4 and TRBJ1-2; maybe TRBD1 (5 bases). Trimming removed 0 bases from V and 6 bases from J, with 14 bases in between. Germline loops: CDR1 MRHNA, CDR2 SNTAGT. There are 15 residues in the CDR3. The CDR3 here is CASSDSGQGFDGYTF. The CDR3 region has the DNA TGTGCCAGCAGTGACTCGGGGCAGGGTTTCGATGGCTACACCTTC.